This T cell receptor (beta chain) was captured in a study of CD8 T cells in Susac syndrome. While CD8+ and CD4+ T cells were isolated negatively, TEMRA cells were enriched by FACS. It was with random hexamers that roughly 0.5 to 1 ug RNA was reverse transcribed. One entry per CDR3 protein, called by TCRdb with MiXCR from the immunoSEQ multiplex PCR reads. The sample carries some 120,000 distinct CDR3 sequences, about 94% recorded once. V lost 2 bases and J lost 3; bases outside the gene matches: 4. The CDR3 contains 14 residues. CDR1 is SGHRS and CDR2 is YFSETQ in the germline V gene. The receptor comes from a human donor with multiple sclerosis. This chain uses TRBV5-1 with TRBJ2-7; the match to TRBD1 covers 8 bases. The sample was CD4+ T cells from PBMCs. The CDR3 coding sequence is TGCGCCAGCAGCTTTCCCGGGACAGGCTACGAGCAGTACTTC. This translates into CASSFPGTGYEQYF.